The 13 T cell receptor beta chains below were found in one sample sequenced in a study of tumor-infiltrating lymphocytes in primary liver carcinoma. For each extraction, RNA and DNA were obtained together from roughly 20-30 mg of unsorted bulk tissue. From about 0.45 ug total RNA, TCR beta cDNA was generated with a primer in the constant region. A slightly modified ARM-PCR protocol with three nested multiplex PCR rounds produced these TCR beta libraries. TRBV1-TRBV30 forward and Cbeta reverse primers drove the first two approximately 11-cycle rounds. TCRdb used MiXCR to reprocess the multiplex PCR reads, holding one entry per CDR3 protein. The table records more than 95,000 distinct CDR3 sequences, 55% to 75% of them present only once. The source material was liver tumor tissue from sampling region 3. Noted subset: tumor region T3, left-lateral pole. These receptors originate from a woman aged 55 to 70 with primary liver carcinoma and hepatitis B virus infection.

Of note for this clonotype: The CDR3 ends on some other residue instead of the conserved phenylalanine or tryptophan, so this is likely a read error. V usage is TRBV6-2 or TRBV6-3 and J usage is TRBJ2-3; TRBD2 matches at 7 bases. In germline, CDR1 is MNHEY, CDR2 SVGEGT. The CDR3 sequence is 14 residues long. CDR3 nucleotides: TGTACCAGCAGGAGCGGGAAGGGCACAGATACGCAGTATTCT. Its translation: CTSRSGKGTDTQYS.

Notes on this clonotype: Being one base from a much bigger clone, this may be a read error. The chain combines TRBV13 with TRBJ2-7; 7 nucleotides line up with TRBD1. The V gene's germline CDR1 is PRHDT and CDR2 FYEKMQ (reference sequence). This CDR3 has 14 residues. This CDR3 reads CASSEDRRAYEHYF. In nucleotides, the CDR3 is TGTGCCAGCAGCGAGGACAGGAGAGCTTACGAGCACTACTTC.

The rearrangement joins TRBV4-1 to TRBJ1-3; D call uncertain. The ends were cut back, 3 bases at V and 8 bases at J, with 11 bases in the middle. The CDR3 has 13 amino acids. The germline V gene encodes CDR1 MGHRA and CDR2 YSYEKL. The CDR3 sequence is CASSQTRGDTIYF. The CDR3 DNA follows: TGCGCCAGCAGCCAGACCAGAGGAGACACCATATATTTT.

Regarding this clonotype: A single base separates this from a much larger clone, so it may be a read error. The conserved phenylalanine or tryptophan normally closing the CDR3 is absent here, so this likely arose from a read error. This sequence joins TRBV14 and TRBJ2-1; 8 nucleotides match TRBD2. This CDR3 has 18 residues. The ends lost 0 bases at V and 2 bases at J; junction bases unmatched: 9. CDR1 is SGHDN and CDR2 is FVKESK in the germline V gene. The CDR3 DNA reads TGTGCCAGCAGCCAAGAAAGGCAGGGGACTAGAGCCTACAATGAGCAGTTCCTC. This codes for CASSQERQGTRAYNEQFL.

Concerning this clonotype itself: A much larger clone is a single base away; this may be a read error. The chain recombines TRBV7-8 with TRBJ1-5; D gene unclear. CDR1 is SGHVS, CDR2 FQNEAQ, per germline. Trimming pared 3 bases from V and 6 bases from J, leaving 12 bases between. The length of the CDR3 is 14 residues. CDR3 residues: CASSLGIGSQPQHF. In nucleotides, the CDR3 is TGTGCCAGCAGCTTGGGGATAGGATCTCAGCCCCAGCATTTT.

The genes are TRBV2 and TRBJ2-1, with a tentative D call TRBD2 (6 bases). The CDR3 is 14 residues long. CDR1 is SNHLY and CDR2 is FYNNEI in the germline V gene. With 11 bases removed from V and 0 bases from J, the gap between germline ends came to 14 bases. The CDR3 is CARGRESSYNEQFF. The CDR3 coding sequence is TGTGCCCGTGGACGGGAGAGCTCCTACAATGAGCAGTTCTTC.

On this clonotype: Germline and junction disagree at one end, which may indicate a read error. The rearrangement uses TRBV29-1 and TRBJ1-2; no clear D. In germline, CDR1 is SQVTM, CDR2 ANQGSEA. The CDR3 has 11 residues. CDR3 DNA: TGTAACGTTGAAGATCTCGATGGCTACACCTTC. It encodes CNVEDLDGYTF.

This clonotype has at least ten counts. The J gene is TRBJ2-3, the V gene TRBV5-1; D uncertain. Trimming left V 0 bases short and J 6 bases short, with 8 bases between. Germline assignment: CDR1 SGHRS and CDR2 YFSETQ. This CDR3 comprises 13 residues. In DNA, the CDR3 is TGCGCCAGCAGCTTGGAAAGTGGGGATACGCAGTATTTT. Its protein product is CASSLESGDTQYF.

As for this clonotype: One base away lies a much larger clone, so this may be a sequencing read error. The CDR3 sequence is CASCGTANTGELFF. The CDR3 coding sequence is TGTGCCAGCTGTGGGACCGCGAACACCGGGGAGCTGTTTTTT. The chain carries TRBV28 and TRBJ2-2, with D perhaps given as TRBD1 or TRBD2 (5 bases each). CDR3 length: 14 amino acids. V lost 8 bases to trimming and J lost 0 bases, with 10 bases between them. Per the germline V gene, CDR1 is MDHEN and CDR2 is SYDVKM.

Worth noting for this clonotype: Sequence at one end of the junction differs from germline and may be a read error. The chain is built from TRBV11-2 and TRBJ2-3; perhaps TRBD2 as D (7 bases). This CDR3 spans 17 amino acids. Germline V CDR1 and CDR2: SGHAT, FQNNGV. The CDR3 loop reads CANGLGGLTYTSDAQYF. Here the CDR3 DNA reads TGTGCCAACGGCTTAGGGGGACTAACGTACACGTCAGATGCGCAGTATTTT.

On this clonotype: A much larger clone lies one base from this, so it may be a read error. The chain links TRBV28 to TRBJ2-7; D not resolved. CDR3 length: 15 residues. From germline, CDR1 is MDHEN and CDR2 SYDVKM. This CDR3 is CASKEQTSSSYKQYF. The CDR3 DNA is TGTGCCAGCAAGGAGCAGACATCAAGCTCCTACAAGCAGTACTTC. Full variable domain (remainder filled in from reference TRBV28 and TRBJ2-7): DVKVTQSSRYLVKRTGEKVFLECVQDMDHENMFWYRQDPGLGLRLIYFSYDVKMKEKGDIPEGYSVSREKKERFSLILESASTNQTSMYLCASKEQTSSSYKQYFGPGTRLTVT.

About this clonotype itself: An end of the junction does not agree with germline; a read error may underlie this. The chain joins TRBV6-2 or TRBV6-3 to TRBJ2-5; D not resolved. The germline V gene encodes CDR1 MNHEY and CDR2 SVGEGT. This CDR3 is built from 14 residues. This CDR3 reads CACSYATPRETQYF. In DNA, the CDR3 is TGTGCCTGCAGTTACGCCACCCCCCGAGAGACCCAATACTTC.

Turning to this clonotype: A read error may account for a junction end that differs from germline. As DNA, the CDR3 is TGTGCCAGCAGCTTGGGTGTGAACCAAGAGACCCAGTGCTTC. Protein: CASSLGVNQETQCF. The rearrangement joins TRBV5-6 to TRBJ2-5; D is unresolved. This CDR3 has 14 amino acids. The germline CDR1 and CDR2 sequences are SGHDT and YYEEEE.